Below, 23 T cell receptor beta chains from the same sample are listed, as sequenced in a study of blood T cell repertoires in COVID-19. Libraries were prepared by immunoSEQ multiplex PCR; TCRdb keeps only in-frame clonotypes and omits some of them. The sample lists about 240,000 clones, roughly 83% occurring once. The source material was peripheral blood. These receptors were collected from an elderly man with acute or convalescent COVID-19.

The J gene is TRBJ2-1, the V gene TRBV6-6, with 9 nucleotides matching TRBD2. CDR3 length: 17 amino acids. Trimming removed 7 bases from V and 3 bases from J; junction bases left unmatched: 13. Germline CDR1 is MNHNY and CDR2 is SVGAGI (reference sequence). As DNA, the CDR3 is TGTGCCAGCACTCGGGGAGTAGCGGGAGCTGGCTACAATGAGCAGTTCTTC. Its translation is CASTRGVAGAGYNEQFF.

The rearrangement uses TRBV9 and TRBJ2-1, with 9 bases that match TRBD2. The CDR3 runs to 15 residues. V lost 0 bases and J lost 3; bases outside the gene matches: 1. The germline CDR1 and CDR2 sequences are SGDLS and YYNGEE. In nucleotides, the CDR3 is TGTGCCAGCAGCGTAGGACTAGCGGACTACAATGAGCAGTTCTTC. The encoded protein is CASSVGLADYNEQFF.

This clone turned up a few times. This chain uses TRBV29-1 with TRBJ1-2; the D gene is possibly TRBD1 (6 bases). The CDR3 runs to 10 residues. CDR1 is SQVTM and CDR2 is ANQGSEA in the germline V gene. The germline V and J ends were trimmed by 4 bases and 6 bases, with 6 bases remaining between them. In nucleotides, the CDR3 is TGCAGCGTTGGACAGGATGGCTACACCTTC. It specifies CSVGQDGYTF.

The chain links TRBV5-8 to TRBJ2-7; a possible D gene is TRBD1 (5 bases). The CDR3 sequence is 15 residues long. Germline V gene sequence: CDR1 SGHTS, CDR2 YDEGEE. The V and J ends lost 1 base and 1 base respectively, with 12 bases between them. CDR3 sequence reads: CASSLLARTSYEQYF. The DNA for the CDR3 is TGTGCCAGCAGCTTGTTAGCCAGGACATCCTACGAGCAGTACTTC.

The chain recombines TRBV27 with TRBJ1-1, with a weak D call TRBD1 (6 bases). The CDR3 length is 14 residues. The germline gives CDR1 MNHEY, CDR2 SMNVEV (reference sequence). Trimming removed 6 bases from V and 5 bases from J, with 16 bases in between. Here the CDR3 DNA reads TGTGCCAGCAGAAGCACAGGGTGGAGGACTGAAGCTTTCTTT. Translating it yields CASRSTGWRTEAFF.

The chain recombines TRBV10-1 with TRBJ2-7; 8 bases are shared with TRBD2. The CDR3 runs to 14 residues. Looked up from germline, CDR1 is WNHNN and CDR2 is SYGVQD (reference sequence). The trim removed 8 bases at V and 2 bases at J, leaving 8 bases unmatched. The CDR3 is CASLFTSGAYEQYF. CDR3 nucleotide sequence: TGCGCCAGCCTTTTTACTAGCGGAGCCTACGAGCAGTACTTC.

The rearrangement joins TRBV10-2 to TRBJ1-2; 7 positions match TRBD1. CDR3 length: 13 residues. In germline, CDR1 is WSHSY, CDR2 SAAADI. V lost 5 bases and J lost 4; bases outside the gene matches: 4. For the CDR3, the DNA is TGCGCCAGCAGTACAGGGGCGGCCTATGGCTACACCTTC. Amino acids: CASSTGAAYGYTF.

The chain has TRBV9 and TRBJ1-6; TRBD1 matches at 8 bases. Germline V gene data show CDR1 as SGDLS and CDR2 as YYNGEE. The CDR3 covers 15 residues. Trimming at V came to 4 bases and at J to 5 bases, leaving 5 bases not matched to a gene. For the CDR3, the DNA is TGTGCCAGCAGCCCCCGGACAGGGAATAATTCACCCCTCCACTTT. This gives the protein CASSPRTGNNSPLHF. The entire variable domain, with the rest obtained from reference TRBV9 and TRBJ1-6, is as follows: DSGVTQTPKHLITATGQRVTLRCSPRSGDLSVYWYQQSLDQGLQFLIQYYNGEERAKGNILERFSAQQFPDLHSELNLSSLELGDSALYFCASSPRTGNNSPLHFGNGTRLTVT.

This rearrangement joins TRBV11-2 to TRBJ1-2; D not certain. Germline CDR1 reads SGHAT; CDR2 reads FQNNGV. Deletions cut 1 base from V and 8 bases from J, with 20 bases between. The CDR3 extends over 16 amino acids. CDR3 in amino acids: CASSLGAASDHRGYTF. The CDR3 coding sequence is TGTGCCAGCAGCTTAGGGGCTGCCTCCGATCACCGGGGCTACACCTTC.

This rearrangement joins TRBV2 to TRBJ2-7; 10 bases line up with TRBD1. CDR1 is SNHLY and CDR2 is FYNNEI in the germline V gene. V trimming: 6 bases; J trimming: 5 bases; junction bases outside the gene matches: 10. The CDR3 is 15 residues long. As DNA, the CDR3 is TGTGCCAGCAGAAACCCCGGGACAGGGGCGGACGAGCAGTACTTC. Encoded protein: CASRNPGTGADEQYF. Full variable domain (outside the CDR3, taken from reference TRBV2 and TRBJ2-7): EPEVTQTPSHQVTQMGQEVILRCVPISNHLYFYWYRQILGQKVEFLVSFYNNEISEKSEIFDDQFSVERPDGSNFTLKIRSTKLEDSAMYFCASRNPGTGADEQYFGPGTRLTVT.

This clone showed up just a few times. The rearrangement joins TRBV5-1 to TRBJ1-1, with D tentatively TRBD1 (5 bases). CDR1 is SGHRS, CDR2 YFSETQ, per germline. The V end was cut by 5 bases, the J end by 0 bases, with 11 bases between. The CDR3 has 14 amino acids. The CDR3 reads CASSLGGMNTEAFF. For the CDR3, the DNA is TGCGCCAGCAGTCTGGGGGGTATGAACACTGAAGCTTTCTTT. The whole variable domain, remainder taken from reference TRBV5-1 and TRBJ1-1, is KAGVTQTPRYLIKTRGQQVTLSCSPISGHRSVSWYQQTPGQGLQFLFEYFSETQRNKGNFPGRFSGRQFSNSRSEMNVSTLELGDSALYLCASSLGGMNTEAFFGQGTRLTVV.

This chain uses TRBV7-6 with TRBJ1-2; D is unclear. V lost 5 bases and J lost 7, with 17 bases in between. CDR3 length equals 14 residues. Per germline, CDR1 SGHVS and CDR2 FNYEAQ. The DNA of the CDR3 is TGTGCCAGCAGCCCACGCCGGTCATCCTCTGGCTACACCTTC. Protein product: CASSPRRSSSGYTF.

The V gene is TRBV19, the J gene TRBJ2-7, with D tentatively TRBD1 (5 bases). Trimming removed 3 bases from V and 3 bases from J, with 15 bases in between. This CDR3 comprises 15 residues. Germline loops: CDR1 LNHDA, CDR2 SQIVND (reference sequence). In DNA form, the CDR3 reads TGTGCCAGTAGTATCGTCGTGACAGACAACTACGAGCAGTACTTC. It translates to CASSIVVTDNYEQYF.

This chain uses TRBV11-3 with TRBJ2-3; 8 positions agree with TRBD2. This CDR3 has 18 residues. Germline CDR1 is SGHNT and CDR2 is YENEEA. The V segment lost 0 bases and the J segment 6 bases; nucleotides outside the gene matches: 14. The chain's CDR3 is CASSLDPVGRADGDTQYF. In DNA, the CDR3 is TGTGCCAGCAGCTTAGATCCGGTCGGGAGGGCTGATGGGGATACGCAGTATTTT. Supplemented by reference TRBV11-3 and TRBJ2-3, the full variable domain reads EAGVVQSPRYKIIEKKQPVAFWCNPISGHNTLYWYLQNLGQGPELLIRYENEEAVDDSQLPKDRFSAERLKGVDSTLKIQPAELGDSAVYLCASSLDPVGRADGDTQYFGPGTRLTVL.

This sequence joins TRBV7-2 and TRBJ1-6, with TRBD1 matching over 9 bases. After removal of 4 bases from V and 7 bases from J, the junction contained 5 bases not matched to a gene. There are 15 residues in the CDR3. CDR1 and CDR2 from the germline V gene are SGHTA and FQGNSA. The CDR3 is CASSSGGTGNSPLHF. The CDR3 region has the DNA TGTGCCAGCAGCTCCGGGGGGACAGGGAATTCACCCCTCCACTTT.

The CDR3 loop is CAISEQTGAREKLFF. The CDR3 DNA reads TGTGCCATCAGTGAGCAGACAGGAGCCCGGGAAAAACTGTTTTTT. The chain is built from TRBV10-3 and TRBJ1-4; possibly TRBD1 for D (6 bases). Germline CDR1 ENHRY, CDR2 SYGVKD. Trimming shortened V by 2 bases and J by 8 bases, and 15 bases separated the two germline ends. The CDR3 spans 15 residues.

A remark on this clone: This CDR3 is also generated by other DNA sequences in the sample. V gene TRBV5-4 combines with J gene TRBJ1-6; 10 bases map to TRBD1. Germline V CDR1 and CDR2: SGHNT, YYREEE (reference sequence). The J segment lost 6 bases and the V segment lost 4 bases, leaving 4 bases of the junction unmatched. The CDR3 loop spans 15 amino acids. In nucleotides, the CDR3 is TGTGCCAGCAGCCCCGGACAGGGGGGTAATTCACCCCTCCACTTT. Amino acid sequence: CASSPGQGGNSPLHF.

This chain joins TRBV7-2 and TRBJ1-6, with TRBD1 as a possible D gene (6 bases). The length of the CDR3 is 16 residues. In germline, CDR1 is SGHTA, CDR2 FQGNSA. V was trimmed by 4 bases and J by 0 bases, leaving 10 bases between them. The CDR3 coding sequence is TGTGCCAGCAGCTCTTCAGGGGTCTCCTATAATTCACCCCTCCACTTT. Protein sequence: CASSSSGVSYNSPLHF.

The chain uses TRBV6-5 and TRBJ2-1; 10 nucleotides line up with TRBD2. The CDR3 runs 14 residues. The V segment lost 5 bases and the J segment 9 bases; nucleotides outside the gene matches: 7. Germline CDR1 is MNHEY and CDR2 is SVGAGI. The CDR3 loop is CASSSGRGSGEQFF. In nucleotides, the CDR3 is TGTGCCAGCAGTAGCGGGAGGGGGTCGGGTGAGCAGTTCTTC.

The chain uses TRBV7-8 and TRBJ1-2; 7 bases agree with TRBD1. CDR3 length: 14 amino acids. V trimming: 5 bases; J trimming: 4 bases; junction bases outside the gene matches: 7. Germline V gene sequence: CDR1 SGHVS, CDR2 FQNEAQ. CDR3 DNA: TGTGCCAGCAGCCCAGAGGGGGCGCGCTATGGCTACACCTTC. This gives the protein CASSPEGARYGYTF.

This chain joins TRBV6-5 and TRBJ2-1, with 7 bases aligning to TRBD1. Trimming at V came to 6 bases and at J to 6 bases, leaving 2 bases not matched to a gene. This CDR3 region has 12 residues. The germline V gene encodes CDR1 MNHEY and CDR2 SVGAGI. The CDR3 here is CASRGTVNEQFF. The CDR3 DNA reads TGTGCCAGCAGGGGGACAGTCAATGAGCAGTTCTTC.

The chain links TRBV4-1 to TRBJ1-4, with TRBD1 matching 7 bases. Trimming cost V 4 bases and J 7 bases; bases outside gene matches: 15. Germline values: CDR1 MGHRA, CDR2 YSYEKL. This CDR3 has 17 residues. In nucleotides, the CDR3 is TGCGCCAGCAGCCCCCTTAGGGACAGCCCCGTGGGTGAAAAACTGTTTTTT. Its protein product is CASSPLRDSPVGEKLFF.

This clone has a single count. This chain joins TRBV2 and TRBJ2-6; D might be TRBD1 (6 bases). Germline loops: CDR1 SNHLY, CDR2 FYNNEI. The CDR3 covers 18 residues. V was cut by 8 bases and J by 0 bases, with 20 bases left in between. The CDR3 is CASSPRTRGPSGANVLTF. DNA of the CDR3: TGTGCCAGCTCTCCGCGGACCAGGGGCCCCTCTGGGGCCAACGTCCTGACTTTC.